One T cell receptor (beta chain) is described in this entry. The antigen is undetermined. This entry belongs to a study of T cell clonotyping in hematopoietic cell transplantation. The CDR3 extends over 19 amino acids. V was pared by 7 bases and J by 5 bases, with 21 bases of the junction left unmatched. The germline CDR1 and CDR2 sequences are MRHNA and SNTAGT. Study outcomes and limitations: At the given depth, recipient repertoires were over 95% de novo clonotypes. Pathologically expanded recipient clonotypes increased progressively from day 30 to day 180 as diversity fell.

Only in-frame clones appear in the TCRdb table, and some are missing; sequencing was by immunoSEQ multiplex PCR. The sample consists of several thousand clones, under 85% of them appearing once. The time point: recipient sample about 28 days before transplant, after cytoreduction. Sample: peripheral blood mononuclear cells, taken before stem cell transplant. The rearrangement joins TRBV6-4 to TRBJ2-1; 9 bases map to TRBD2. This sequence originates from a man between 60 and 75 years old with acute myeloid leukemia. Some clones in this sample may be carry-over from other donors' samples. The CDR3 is CASKLIGAAGGPNNNEQFF. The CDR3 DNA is TGTGCCAGCAAGCTTATAGGCGCAGCGGGGGGCCCCAACAACAATGAGCAGTTCTTC.